Presented here are 14 T cell receptor beta chains from one specimen sequenced in a study of T cell responses to AZD1222 COVID-19 vaccine. Profiling relied on immunoSEQ multiplex PCR, and the TCRdb table lists in-frame clones only, not all of them. The profile covers 85,000 to 90,000 clones, with about nine tenths appearing a single time and approximately 3% taken by the ten largest. The sample in question was peripheral blood, obtained on day 0 of AZD1222 vaccination. The receptors were sampled from an adult in good health.

The gene calls are TRBV7-9 and TRBJ1-1; unclear D gene. Looked up from germline, CDR1 is SEHNR and CDR2 is FQNEAQ (reference sequence). The CDR3 is 14 amino acids. The V end lost 0 bases, the J end lost 2 bases, and 7 bases lay between the germline ends. CDR3 in DNA: TGTGCCAGCAGCTTAGCGGCGAAAAACACTGAAGCTTTCTTT. It yields the protein CASSLAAKNTEAFF.

The chain couples TRBV4-1 to TRBJ1-5; 8 bases agree with TRBD1. V trimming: 0 bases; J trimming: 2 bases; junction bases outside the gene matches: 0. The CDR3 runs to 15 residues. Germline CDR1 is MGHRA and CDR2 is YSYEKL. CDR3 DNA: TGCGCCAGCAGCCAAGAGGACAGGGGCAATCAGCCCCAGCATTTT. This gives the protein CASSQEDRGNQPQHF.

The gene calls are TRBV9 and TRBJ2-7; TRBD2 might be the D (6 bases). Per germline, CDR1 SGDLS and CDR2 YYNGEE. This CDR3 has 14 residues. Trimming left V 0 bases short and J 4 bases short, with 11 bases between. In DNA form, the CDR3 reads TGTGCCAGCAGCGTAGCGGGACTCGATTACGAGCAGTACTTC. Translated: CASSVAGLDYEQYF.

The chain carries TRBV5-1 and TRBJ1-2; tentative D call: TRBD1 (5 bases). Germline assignment: CDR1 SGHRS and CDR2 YFSETQ. This CDR3 is 15 amino acids long. The ends were cut back, 4 bases at V and 8 bases at J, with 21 bases in the middle. The CDR3: CASSVGARDSKGYTF. CDR3 nucleotide sequence: TGCGCCAGCAGCGTTGGGGCCCGGGACTCGAAGGGCTACACCTTC. Complete variable domain (other parts from reference TRBV5-1 and TRBJ1-2): KAGVTQTPRYLIKTRGQQVTLSCSPISGHRSVSWYQQTPGQGLQFLFEYFSETQRNKGNFPGRFSGRQFSNSRSEMNVSTLELGDSALYLCASSVGARDSKGYTFGSGTRLTVV.

The chain has TRBV9 and TRBJ1-1, with unresolved D. V lost 3 bases and J 6 bases, leaving 12 bases between the germline ends. CDR3 size: 13 residues. The germline V gene encodes CDR1 SGDLS and CDR2 YYNGEE. Here the CDR3 DNA reads TGTGCCAGCAGCGCCGGCAGTGGGGCTGAAGCTTTCTTT. This gives the protein CASSAGSGAEAFF.

The chain links TRBV30 to TRBJ2-1, with D possibly matching TRBD2 (5 bases). Germline V gene data show CDR1 as GTSNPN and CDR2 as SVGIG (reference sequence). This CDR3 has 15 residues. V lost 1 base and J lost 2, with 12 bases in between. The chain's CDR3 is CAWSERSGTYNEQFF. For the CDR3, the DNA is TGTGCCTGGAGTGAACGCAGCGGTACCTACAATGAGCAGTTCTTC.

The V gene is TRBV9, the J gene TRBJ2-7; 9 bases fit TRBD2. The CDR3 has 15 amino acids. V was clipped by 0 bases and J by 2 bases; unmatched bases: 3. The germline CDR1 and CDR2 sequences are SGDLS and YYNGEE. CDR3 loop: CASSVEAGGPYEQYF. The CDR3 DNA sequence: TGTGCCAGCAGCGTAGAAGCGGGGGGACCCTACGAGCAGTACTTC.

J is TRBJ1-1 and V is TRBV18; D unresolved. Germline values: CDR1 KGHSH, CDR2 LQKENI. The CDR3 extends over 12 amino acids. V lost 2 bases to trimming and J lost 1 base, with 2 bases between them. CDR3 loop: CASSPGNTEAFF. CDR3 nucleotides: TGTGCCAGCTCACCAGGGAACACTGAAGCTTTCTTT.

In DNA form, the CDR3 reads TGCGCCAGCCGCCGGGACGTTCGATCCCGGATGGTAAAAGAGACCCAGTACTTC. Translated: CASRRDVRSRMVKETQYF. The J gene is TRBJ2-5, the V gene TRBV23-1, with D perhaps TRBD1 or TRBD2 (5 bases each). TRBV23-1 is assigned to the ORF class and has an uncertain function. CDR3 length: 18 residues. V was pared by 8 bases and J by 3 bases, with 28 bases between.

A single count supports this clone. At the DNA level, this CDR3 is encoded by other sequences in the same sample as well. The V gene is TRBV7-3, the J gene TRBJ1-1; D call uncertain. This CDR3 is 13 amino acids long. The V end was cut by 0 bases, the J end by 0 bases, with 2 bases between. From germline, CDR1 is SGHTA and CDR2 FQGTGA. CDR3 DNA sequence: TGTGCCAGCAGCTTAACGATGAACACTGAAGCTTTCTTT. As protein: CASSLTMNTEAFF.

The chain combines TRBV27 with TRBJ1-2; D is unclear. In germline, CDR1 is MNHEY, CDR2 SMNVEV (reference sequence). V lost 5 bases and J 4 bases, leaving 11 bases between the germline ends. The length of the CDR3 is 13 residues. The CDR3 nucleotides are TGTGCCAGCAGTCCCGGTTTGGGCTATGGCTACACCTTC. Amino acids: CASSPGLGYGYTF.

The chain recombines TRBV15 with TRBJ2-7; 8 nucleotides agree with TRBD1. The CDR3 runs 15 residues. Germline V lookup: CDR1 LNHNV, CDR2 YYDKDF (reference sequence). With V trimmed by 0 bases and J by 2 bases, 3 bases remained unmatched. The CDR3: CATSRDDRGTYEQYF. The CDR3 nucleotides read TGTGCCACCAGCAGAGATGACAGGGGAACCTACGAGCAGTACTTC.

The genes are TRBV19 and TRBJ2-5, with D possibly called TRBD1 or TRBD2 (5 bases each). The germline V and J ends were trimmed by 2 bases and 9 bases, with 19 bases remaining between them. Germline loops: CDR1 LNHDA, CDR2 SQIVND (reference sequence). There are 15 residues in the CDR3. The CDR3 DNA is TGTGCCAGTAGTATAACGGGAAAGGGGACCTTGGCCCAGTACTTC. Its protein is CASSITGKGTLAQYF.

The V and J genes are TRBV19 and TRBJ2-2; 13 nucleotides match TRBD2. Germline V gene lookup returns CDR1 LNHDA and CDR2 SQIVND (reference sequence). CDR3 length: 18 residues. Trimming cost V 5 bases and J 2 bases; bases outside gene matches: 8. The CDR3 reads CASSAPGLAGPNTGELFF. CDR3 sequence (DNA): TGTGCCAGTAGTGCCCCGGGACTAGCGGGGCCAAACACCGGGGAGCTGTTTTTT.